This T cell receptor beta chain originates from a study of cytomegalovirus exposure and HLA in healthy donors. There were likely unrecorded immune exposures, though donors were nominally healthy when sampled. The study, taken as a whole, reports: The study designated 150 or so TCR beta chains cytomegalovirus-associated. Among immune exposure information, only CMV serostatus was available.

V lost 5 bases, J lost 4 bases, and 8 bases stayed unmatched. CDR1 is MDHEN and CDR2 is SYDVKM in the germline V gene. CDR3 length: 15 residues. With respect to this clone: Its cognate antigen is unknown.

Primers included in the PCR were 60 Vbeta and 13 Jbeta primers. Repertoires were generated with immunoSEQ multiplex PCR, while TCRdb's copy carries only in-frame clones and drops some. The sample lists 110,000 to 150,000 clones, about 8.9% occurring once. The chain links TRBV28 to TRBJ2-1, with 7 bases matching TRBD2. The sequenced sample consisted of PBMCs. This clonotype originated in a man aged 45-60 years in good health and CMV-seronegative. The CDR3 is CASSQRDYVYNEQFF. CDR3 nucleotides: TGTGCCAGCAGTCAACGGGACTACGTATACAATGAGCAGTTCTTC. The full variable domain, its missing parts supplied by reference TRBV28 and TRBJ2-1, is DVKVTQSSRYLVKRTGEKVFLECVQDMDHENMFWYRQDPGLGLRLIYFSYDVKMKEKGDIPEGYSVSREKKERFSLILESASTNQTSMYLCASSQRDYVYNEQFFGPGTRLTVL.